This entry lists 29 T cell receptor beta chains sequenced from one sample in a study of T-cell memory formation after mild COVID-19. Using its own MiXCR run on the 5' RACE reads, TCRdb lists one record per CDR3 protein. Here the sample spans about 200,000 distinct CDR3 sequences, around 9.5% being singletons. The sequencing input was PBMCs or a T cell subset sorted from them (not recorded which). These receptor sequences come from a man between 18 and 29 years old who had mild COVID-19 (a few samples of this study predate the infection). Cell type and time point are not known.

V usage is TRBV12-3 or TRBV12-4 and J usage is TRBJ2-2; D might be TRBD1 or TRBD2, each matching 6 bases. Trimming took 0 bases from V and 7 from J, leaving 15 bases between them. The CDR3 covers 16 residues. As DNA, the CDR3 is TGTGCCAGCAGTTTAGCGAGTGGGGGGCGGAGCGGGGAGCTGTTTTTT. It translates to CASSLASGGRSGELFF.

This clonotype occurred a few times. The chain combines TRBV12-3 or TRBV12-4 with TRBJ1-2, with no clear D. CDR3 size: 13 residues. The V and J ends lost 1 base and 4 bases respectively, with 7 bases between them. This CDR3 is CASSLDGSYGYTF. CDR3 sequence (DNA): TGTGCCAGCAGTTTAGATGGATCCTATGGCTACACCTTC.

This chain joins TRBV4-3 and TRBJ1-3; D is unresolved. The CDR3 loop spans 14 amino acids. V lost 4 bases to trimming and J lost 7 bases, with 14 bases between them. CDR1 and CDR2 from the germline V gene are LGHNA and YSLEER. DNA for the CDR3: TGCGCCAGCAGCCTGACCCTTGCAGAGAACACCATATATTTT. Translating it yields CASSLTLAENTIYF.

This chain joins TRBV6-2 or TRBV6-3 and TRBJ2-2; 9 positions agree with TRBD2. Per the germline V gene, CDR1 is MNHEY and CDR2 is SVGEGT. V shed 6 bases and J 2 bases; nucleotides not matched to a gene: 7. There are 16 residues in the CDR3. The CDR3 here is CASRPLAGLNTGELFF. As DNA, the CDR3 is TGTGCCAGCAGACCCCTAGCGGGGCTAAACACCGGGGAGCTGTTTTTT.

V usage is TRBV6-1 and J usage is TRBJ1-1; no clear D. V was cut by 2 bases and J by 0 bases, with 28 bases left in between. The germline CDR1 and CDR2 sequences are MNHNS and SASEGT. The CDR3 extends over 21 amino acids. The CDR3, as DNA: TGTGCCAGCAGTGAACAGATTAGATTTGAGATGGAATCCCGACTGAACACTGAAGCTTTCTTT. Translated, it gives CASSEQIRFEMESRLNTEAFF.

This clonotype was detected only a few times. The chain employs TRBV9 and TRBJ2-3; D is perhaps TRBD2 (7 bases). The CDR3 covers 16 residues. Germline assignment: CDR1 SGDLS and CDR2 YYNGEE. The V and J ends lost 5 bases and 7 bases respectively, with 23 bases between them. CDR3 in amino acids: CASSLGGALSTYTQYF. CDR3 DNA sequence: TGTGCCAGCAGTCTAGGGGGGGCCTTAAGCACGTATACGCAGTATTTT.

This clonotype was seen more than once but under ten times. The chain has TRBV20-1 and TRBJ2-5; D is perhaps TRBD2 (6 bases). Germline V gene data show CDR1 as DFQATT and CDR2 as SNEGSKA (reference sequence). V lost 3 bases to trimming and J lost 5 bases, with 19 bases between them. The CDR3 length is 15 residues. The CDR3 sequence is CSARILTGEDETQYF. The CDR3 DNA is TGCAGTGCTAGGATCCTCACCGGGGAGGATGAGACCCAGTACTTC.

V usage is TRBV6-2 or TRBV6-3 and J usage is TRBJ2-7; 8 bases agree with TRBD2. Germline lookup yields CDR1 MNHEY and CDR2 SVGEGT. Trimming took 4 bases from V and 6 from J; bases not matched to a gene: 17. The CDR3 covers 17 residues. CDR3 sequence (DNA): TGTGCCAGCAGTTCTCTCCGGATCCTGCGGGGGGAGGGCGAGCAGTACGTC. It encodes CASSSLRILRGEGEQYV.

The J gene is TRBJ2-7, the V gene TRBV4-2; 13 positions match TRBD2. The germline V gene encodes CDR1 LGHNA and CDR2 YNFKEQ. CDR3 length equals 18 residues. The V segment lost 4 bases and the J segment 4 bases; nucleotides outside the gene matches: 13. CDR3 in DNA: TGTGCCAGCAGCCCAGGACTAGCGGGGGTAGGCCCCCGGTACGAGCAGTACTTC. It codes for CASSPGLAGVGPRYEQYF.

This clonotype came up a few times. The CDR3 is CASSVAYSTVLKEQYF. DNA for the CDR3: TGTGCCAGCAGCGTAGCTTATTCGACAGTGTTGAAAGAGCAGTACTTC. This chain joins TRBV9 and TRBJ2-7, with D tentatively TRBD1 (5 bases). This CDR3 contains 16 residues. Trimming shortened V by 0 bases and J by 7 bases, and 20 bases separated the two germline ends. Germline CDR1 SGDLS, CDR2 YYNGEE. Together with reference TRBV9 and TRBJ2-7, the CDR3 gives the full variable domain: DSGVTQTPKHLITATGQRVTLRCSPRSGDLSVYWYQQSLDQGLQFLIQYYNGEERAKGNILERFSAQQFPDLHSELNLSSLELGDSALYFCASSVAYSTVLKEQYFGPGTRLTVT.

The table lists this clonotype with a few counts. The chain links TRBV7-2 to TRBJ1-3; D is perhaps TRBD1 (6 bases). The length of the CDR3 is 16 residues. V was clipped by 3 bases and J by 0 bases, with 12 bases between them. CDR1 is SGHTA, CDR2 FQGNSA, per germline. The CDR3 region is CASSLGGTTSGNTIYF. Written as DNA, the CDR3 is TGTGCCAGCAGCTTGGGGGGGACAACCTCTGGAAACACCATATATTTT. The entire variable domain, with the rest obtained from reference TRBV7-2 and TRBJ1-3, is as follows: GAGVSQSPSNKVTEKGKDVELRCDPISGHTALYWYRQSLGQGLEFLIYFQGNSAPDKSGLPSDRFSAERTGGSVSTLTIQRTQQEDSAVYLCASSLGGTTSGNTIYFGEGSWLTVV.

Only a few counts were recorded for this clonotype. This sequence joins TRBV11-2 and TRBJ2-5; D ambiguous. The CDR3 spans 13 residues. The germline CDR1 and CDR2 sequences are SGHAT and FQNNGV. Deletions cut 1 base from V and 3 bases from J, with 6 bases between. In DNA form, the CDR3 reads TGTGCCAGCAGCTTAGGGTTCGAAGAGACCCAGTACTTC. It is translated as CASSLGFEETQYF.

As to this clonotype: One base away lies a much larger clone, so this may be a sequencing read error. V and J are TRBV5-1 and TRBJ1-6; D is perhaps TRBD1 (6 bases). This CDR3 contains 14 residues. Per germline, CDR1 SGHRS and CDR2 YFSETQ. Trimming took 1 base from V and 8 from J, leaving 10 bases between them. CDR3 protein: CASSLITGYSPLHF. CDR3 nucleotides: TGCGCCAGCAGCTTGATCACAGGGTATTCACCCCTCCACTTT. The full variable domain, with the rest looked up from reference TRBV5-1 and TRBJ1-6, is KAGVTQTPRYLIKTRGQQVTLSCSPISGHRSVSWYQQTPGQGLQFLFEYFSETQRNKGNFPGRFSGRQFSNSRSEMNVSTLELGDSALYLCASSLITGYSPLHFGNGTRLTVT.

The rearrangement links TRBV12-3 or TRBV12-4 to TRBJ1-1; D perhaps matches TRBD1 (5 bases). Trimming shortened V by 7 bases and J by 6 bases, and 24 bases separated the two germline ends. The CDR3 sequence is 16 residues long. In nucleotides, the CDR3 is TGTGCCAGCACCAGATACCGGGACGCTTATCGGGCTGAAGCTTTCTTT. This translates into CASTRYRDAYRAEAFF.

The chain joins TRBV10-3 to TRBJ2-1; 13 bases are a match to TRBD2. Germline values: CDR1 ENHRY, CDR2 SYGVKD. The V segment lost 6 bases and the J segment 6 bases; nucleotides outside the gene matches: 2. The CDR3 totals 14 residues. Written as DNA, the CDR3 is TGTGCCATCAGACTAGCGGGGGGGCGCAATGAGCAGTTCTTC. Amino acid sequence: CAIRLAGGRNEQFF.

This clonotype was counted only a few times. The rearrangement links TRBV5-1 to TRBJ2-3; 8 bases align to TRBD2. The CDR3 consists of 15 residues. The trim removed 4 bases at V and 0 bases at J, leaving 4 bases unmatched. Per germline, CDR1 SGHRS and CDR2 YFSETQ. This chain's CDR3 is CASSLGRGSTDTQYF. CDR3 DNA sequence: TGCGCCAGCAGCCTCGGGAGGGGGAGCACAGATACGCAGTATTTT.

The gene calls are TRBV28 and TRBJ1-1; no clear D gene. Germline values: CDR1 MDHEN, CDR2 SYDVKM. CDR3 size: 15 residues. The V end was cut by 2 bases, the J end by 1 base, with 11 bases between. The CDR3 reads CASSLGSAQNTEAFF. The CDR3 coding sequence is TGTGCCAGCAGTTTAGGAAGTGCCCAGAACACTGAAGCTTTCTTT. Variable domain in full (rest from reference TRBV28 and TRBJ1-1): DVKVTQSSRYLVKRTGEKVFLECVQDMDHENMFWYRQDPGLGLRLIYFSYDVKMKEKGDIPEGYSVSREKKERFSLILESASTNQTSMYLCASSLGSAQNTEAFFGQGTRLTVV.

This clonotype was seen repeatedly, ten times or more. V is TRBV7-2 and J is TRBJ2-3; D is uncertain. Looked up from germline, CDR1 is SGHTA and CDR2 is FQGNSA. Between the trimmed V and J ends, which lost 1 base and 9 bases, there was a span of 11 bases. The CDR3 length is 13 residues. The CDR3 coding sequence is TGTGCCAGCAGCTTAGTAACGCCGCCGACGCAGTATTTT. This codes for CASSLVTPPTQYF.

The chain links TRBV28 to TRBJ1-2; D uncertain. CDR3 length: 14 amino acids. Germline V gene sequence: CDR1 MDHEN, CDR2 SYDVKM. V lost 6 bases to trimming and J lost 6 bases, with 17 bases between them. The CDR3 region is CASRLSGPVHGYTF. The CDR3 bases are TGTGCCAGCAGACTTTCCGGACCAGTCCATGGCTACACCTTC.

The sample holds many counts of this clonotype. This chain links TRBV12-3 or TRBV12-4 with TRBJ2-3; unclear D gene. This CDR3 is 13 amino acids long. Trimming cost V 4 bases and J 1 base, with 6 bases left between them. This CDR3 reads CASSSRGTDTQYF. The DNA of the CDR3 is TGTGCCAGCAGTTCAAGGGGCACAGATACGCAGTATTTT.

This clonotype has a handful of counts. In nucleotides, the CDR3 is TGTGCCAGCAGTGACATTAGCGGGGGGACCAACACCGGGGAGCTGTTTTTT. Protein product: CASSDISGGTNTGELFF. The chain has TRBV25-1 and TRBJ2-2, with 10 positions matching TRBD2. The CDR3 has 17 amino acids. With 3 bases clipped from V and 2 bases from J, the junction kept 6 bases outside the gene matches. Germline CDR1 MGHDK, CDR2 SYGVNS.

This clonotype was picked up many times. The genes are TRBV20-1 and TRBJ2-7; the match to TRBD2 covers 11 bases. Trimming at V came to 8 bases and at J to 7 bases, leaving 16 bases not matched to a gene. Germline V lookup: CDR1 DFQATT, CDR2 SNEGSKA (reference sequence). This CDR3 has 15 amino acids. The DNA for the CDR3 is TGCAGTACCCCAGCCCCCCTAGCGGGGGGAGAGGAGCAGTACTTC. Translation gives CSTPAPLAGGEEQYF.

This clonotype showed up just a few times. CDR3 residues: CASSYDVGGPSYNEQFF. CDR3 sequence (DNA): TGTGCCAGCAGTTACGACGTGGGGGGGCCCTCCTACAATGAGCAGTTCTTC. J is TRBJ2-1 and V is TRBV6-2 or TRBV6-3; possible D gene TRBD2, 7 bases. The CDR3 is made up of 17 amino acids. V shed 2 bases and J shed 0 bases, with 14 bases lying between them. Germline V gene data show CDR1 as MNHEY and CDR2 as SVGEGT.

This chain joins TRBV5-1 and TRBJ2-3; 11 nucleotides agree with TRBD2. This CDR3 has 15 residues. With 4 bases clipped from V and 2 bases from J, the junction kept 3 bases outside the gene matches. Germline lookup yields CDR1 SGHRS and CDR2 YFSETQ. The chain's CDR3 is CASSPGLAATDTQYF. In DNA, the CDR3 is TGCGCCAGCAGCCCGGGACTAGCGGCCACAGATACGCAGTATTTT.

Ten or more counts support this clonotype. The chain recombines TRBV7-2 with TRBJ1-2; D is undetermined. Germline-derived CDR1 and CDR2 are SGHTA and FQGNSA. V gave up 3 bases and J gave up 2 bases, with 7 bases separating them. CDR3 length: 13 residues. The CDR3 here is CASSFGRNYGYTF. CDR3 sequence (DNA): TGTGCCAGCAGCTTTGGCAGGAACTATGGCTACACCTTC.

This clonotype was observed a handful of times. CDR3 DNA sequence: TGTGCCAGCAGCCTCCGGGACAACGGTCCTAGTCTCAACGAGCAGTACTTC. It codes for CASSLRDNGPSLNEQYF. This sequence joins TRBV11-2 and TRBJ2-7; tentatively, D is TRBD1 (6 bases). The V and J ends lost 5 bases and 5 bases respectively, with 25 bases between them. The CDR3 runs 17 residues. Germline CDR1 reads SGHAT; CDR2 reads FQNNGV.

This clonotype was observed a few times. V gene TRBV7-2 combines with J gene TRBJ2-5, with 11 bases lining up with TRBD1. The J segment lost 4 bases and the V segment lost 4 bases, leaving 5 bases of the junction unmatched. The CDR3 has 15 amino acids. CDR1 and CDR2 (germline): SGHTA, FQGNSA. CDR3 region: CASSYRDRGSETQYF. DNA for the CDR3: TGTGCCAGCAGCTACCGGGACAGGGGGTCAGAGACCCAGTACTTC.

This chain links TRBV7-2 with TRBJ1-5; 7 nucleotides align to TRBD1. This CDR3 has 14 amino acids. The junction had 3 bases not matched to a gene; V was cut back by 1 base and J by 6 bases. Germline-derived CDR1 and CDR2 are SGHTA and FQGNSA. The CDR3 coding sequence is TGTGCCAGCAGCTTAGGACAGGGTTTTCAGCCCCAGCATTTT. This codes for CASSLGQGFQPQHF.

The genes are TRBV5-1 and TRBJ1-3, with D hard to call. The V gene's germline CDR1 is SGHRS and CDR2 YFSETQ. The length of the CDR3 is 17 residues. V lost 4 bases, J lost 3 bases, and 20 bases lay in between. CDR3 loop: CASSPGGLTSLGNTIYF. The DNA of the CDR3 is TGCGCCAGCAGCCCCGGTGGGCTGACTAGCCTTGGAAACACCATATATTTT.